This T cell receptor beta chain was sequenced in a study of identical twins. In TCRdb, the 5' RACE reads were re-called with MiXCR into one record per CDR3 protein. The data hold about 520,000 distinct CDR3 sequences, with around 20% observed a single time. This clonotype was seen more than once but under ten times. This same sample was also taken into another study, of T cells expressing NK-cell markers.

The clonotype comes from a woman younger than 35 in good health. The specimen sequenced was CD4+ T cells sorted from blood.

The CDR3 DNA reads TGTGCCAGCAGTTATCTAGCCCGCCAAGAGACCCAGTACTTC. Translated: CASSYLARQETQYF. This chain links TRBV6-2 or TRBV6-3 with TRBJ2-5; TRBD2 might be the D (5 bases). The CDR3 is made up of 14 amino acids. Trimming removed 3 bases at V and 1 base at J, with 9 bases between. CDR1 and CDR2 (germline): MNHEY, SVGEGT.